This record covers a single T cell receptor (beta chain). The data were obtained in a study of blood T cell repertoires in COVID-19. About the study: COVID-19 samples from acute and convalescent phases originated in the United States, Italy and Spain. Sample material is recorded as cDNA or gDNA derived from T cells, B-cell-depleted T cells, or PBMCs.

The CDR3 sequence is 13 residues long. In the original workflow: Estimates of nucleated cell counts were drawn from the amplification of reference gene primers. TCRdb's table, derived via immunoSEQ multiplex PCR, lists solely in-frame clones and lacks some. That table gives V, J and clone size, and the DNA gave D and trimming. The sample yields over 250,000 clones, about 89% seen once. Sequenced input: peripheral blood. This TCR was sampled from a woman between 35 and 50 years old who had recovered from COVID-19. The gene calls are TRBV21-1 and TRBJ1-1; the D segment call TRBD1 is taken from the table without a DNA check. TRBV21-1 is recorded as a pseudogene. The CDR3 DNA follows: TGTGCCAGCAGCGTGGGGCGGAACACTGAAGCTTTCTTT. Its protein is CASSVGRNTEAFF.